Each of the 21 T cell receptor beta chains below was sequenced from the same sample in a study of cytomegalovirus exposure and HLA in healthy donors. In the PCR, 60 Vbeta and 13 Jbeta primers were used. TCRdb's copy holds only in-frame clones and misses some; the assay was immunoSEQ multiplex PCR. Seen here are about 130,000 clones, approximately 80% observed once, and the top ten hold over 2%. The sequenced sample was PBMCs. The receptors derive from a man between 25 and 39 years old in good health and CMV-seronegative.

The chain has TRBV29-1 and TRBJ2-4; TRBD2 might be the D (6 bases). The CDR3 contains 13 residues. Trimming removed 4 bases from V and 4 bases from J, with 11 bases in between. Germline CDR1 reads SQVTM; CDR2 reads ANQGSEA. This CDR3 is CSVVLRGKNIQYF. The CDR3 DNA follows: TGCAGCGTTGTCCTCCGGGGGAAAAACATTCAGTACTTC.

This sequence joins TRBV4-1 and TRBJ1-2, with D tentatively TRBD1 (6 bases). Germline assignment: CDR1 MGHRA and CDR2 YSYEKL. V was pared by 0 bases and J by 2 bases, with 10 bases between. CDR3 length: 15 amino acids. DNA of the CDR3: TGCGCCAGCAGCCAAGAAAGGGGGATCAACTATGGCTACACCTTC. It yields the protein CASSQERGINYGYTF.

This chain connects TRBV19 to TRBJ2-7; D not certain. CDR1 LNHDA and CDR2 SQIVND come from the germline V gene (reference sequence). The CDR3 has 13 residues. Between the trimmed V and J ends, which lost 7 bases and 3 bases, there was a span of 13 bases. The CDR3 region is CASTQSSGYEQYF. DNA for the CDR3: TGTGCCAGTACCCAGAGCTCGGGCTACGAGCAGTACTTC.

The count of this clone is one. This chain joins TRBV5-5 and TRBJ2-3, with 13 bases matching TRBD2. Trimming at V came to 3 bases and at J to 6 bases, leaving 7 bases not matched to a gene. Germline-derived CDR1 and CDR2 are SGHKS and YYEKEE (reference sequence). The CDR3 sequence is 16 residues long. In nucleotides, the CDR3 is TGTGCCAGCAGCTCGGGACTAGCGGGATGGAGGGATACGCAGTATTTT. Protein product: CASSSGLAGWRDTQYF.

This clone was detected only a few times. The chain uses TRBV10-3 and TRBJ1-1; D perhaps matches TRBD1 (6 bases). Germline loops: CDR1 ENHRY, CDR2 SYGVKD. V was shortened by 7 bases and J by 1 base, with 7 bases between the two germline ends. The CDR3 has 12 residues. CDR3: CAINRANTEAFF. The DNA of the CDR3 is TGTGCCATCAACAGGGCGAACACTGAAGCTTTCTTT.

This chain connects TRBV5-1 to TRBJ2-7; 9 bases line up with TRBD1. CDR1 and CDR2 (germline): SGHRS, YFSETQ. The J segment lost 2 bases and the V segment lost 0 bases, leaving 12 bases of the junction unmatched. This CDR3 is built from 18 residues. CDR3 region: CASSLATGGTLLTYEQYF. Written as DNA, the CDR3 is TGCGCCAGCAGCTTGGCGACAGGGGGAACCCTTCTAACCTACGAGCAGTACTTC.

This chain connects TRBV5-1 to TRBJ2-5, with D maybe TRBD2 (7 bases). This CDR3 is 15 amino acids long. Germline CDR1 reads SGHRS; CDR2 reads YFSETQ. V was pared by 4 bases and J by 5 bases, with 18 bases between. CDR3 residues: CASSRGPSGEETQYF. Written as DNA, the CDR3 is TGCGCCAGCAGCCGGGGGCCTAGCGGCGAGGAGACCCAGTACTTC.

Here the CDR3 DNA reads TGCGCCAGCAGTGAGTTACTTTCAAGAACGCAGTATTTT. Its protein is CASSELLSRTQYF. The J gene is TRBJ2-3, the V gene TRBV10-1; D is undetermined. Trimming cost V 1 base and J 9 bases, with 11 bases left between them. This CDR3 has 13 amino acids. Germline V CDR1 and CDR2: WNHNN, SYGVQD (reference sequence).

In nucleotides, the CDR3 is TGTGCCTGGGAGACAGGGGTGAACACTGAAGCTTTCTTT. It specifies CAWETGVNTEAFF. This chain connects TRBV30 to TRBJ1-1; 8 bases agree with TRBD1. V trimming: 5 bases; J trimming: 0 bases; junction bases outside the gene matches: 2. The CDR3 totals 13 residues. CDR1 and CDR2 (germline): GTSNPN, SVGIG (reference sequence).

This clone showed up just a few times. The chain carries TRBV5-4 and TRBJ2-7; 7 bases map to TRBD2. The CDR3 is made up of 15 amino acids. Germline CDR1 reads SGHNT; CDR2 reads YYREEE (reference sequence). V was clipped by 4 bases and J by 5 bases; unmatched bases: 12. The CDR3 protein is CASSPHEGRAHEQYF. The DNA of the CDR3 is TGTGCCAGCAGCCCCCACGAGGGGAGGGCCCACGAGCAGTACTTC.

The J gene is TRBJ1-1, the V gene TRBV5-5; TRBD1 agrees at 9 bases. Germline trimming cut 0 bases from V and 8 bases from J; bases unmatched to any gene: 11. The CDR3 spans 16 residues. Germline CDR1 and CDR2: SGHKS and YYEKEE (reference sequence). DNA of the CDR3: TGTGCCAGCAGCTTGGGACCCCAACCGGGACAGGGCGAAGCTTTCTTT. Its protein product is CASSLGPQPGQGEAFF.

V and J are TRBV28 and TRBJ1-4; weak D call: TRBD1 (5 bases). Germline V CDR1 and CDR2: MDHEN, SYDVKM. The CDR3 length is 14 residues. V was pared by 5 bases and J by 6 bases, with 13 bases between. CDR3 coding DNA: TGTGCCAGCAGTCTTTATCAGGGCGATGAAAAACTGTTTTTT. Residues: CASSLYQGDEKLFF.

There are a few counts of this clone. This chain connects TRBV5-6 to TRBJ2-7; D unresolved. The V end was cut by 0 bases, the J end by 4 bases, with 11 bases between. Germline loops: CDR1 SGHDT, CDR2 YYEEEE. This CDR3 region has 14 residues. CDR3 nucleotide sequence: TGTGCCAGCAGCTTGGGGCGGTCAGCTTACGAGCAGTACTTC. Translating gives CASSLGRSAYEQYF.

The V call is TRBV7-2, the J call TRBJ2-1, with 14 bases that match TRBD2. The germline gives CDR1 SGHTA, CDR2 FQGNSA. CDR3 length: 16 residues. Trimming took 5 bases from V and 7 from J; bases not matched to a gene: 7. Here the CDR3 reads CASSLGLAGVGNEQFF. The CDR3 DNA is TGTGCCAGCAGCCTGGGACTAGCGGGAGTAGGAAATGAGCAGTTCTTC.

V usage is TRBV30 and J usage is TRBJ1-2, with unresolved D. Germline lookup yields CDR1 GTSNPN and CDR2 SVGIG (reference sequence). V lost 4 bases, J lost 2 bases, and 8 bases lay in between. The CDR3 has 12 residues. The CDR3 DNA sequence: TGTGCCTGGACCGCGTGGAACTATGGCTACACCTTC. Translated: CAWTAWNYGYTF.

The chain couples TRBV21-1 to TRBJ2-7; TRBD1 is the table's D call and was not checked against the DNA. TRBV21-1 is annotated as a pseudogene. The CDR3 totals 18 residues. The CDR3 sequence: CASHKTGSSWASDYEQYF. CDR3 nucleotides: TGTGCCAGCCACAAGACAGGGTCAAGTTGGGCCTCCGACTACGAGCAGTACTTC.

The rearrangement uses TRBV9 and TRBJ2-1; 10 bases map to TRBD2. After removal of 3 bases from V and 9 bases from J, the junction contained 9 bases not matched to a gene. The CDR3 spans 15 residues. The V gene's germline CDR1 is SGDLS and CDR2 YYNGEE. The CDR3 here is CASSALVSGRVEQFF. In nucleotides, the CDR3 is TGTGCCAGCAGCGCCTTAGTGAGCGGGAGGGTTGAGCAGTTCTTC.

V and J are TRBV5-6 and TRBJ1-4; D is unresolved. Germline CDR1 SGHDT, CDR2 YYEEEE. The CDR3 runs to 14 residues. V lost 0 bases and J 10 bases, leaving 13 bases between the germline ends. CDR3 protein: CASSLAGGERKLFF. DNA for the CDR3: TGTGCCAGCAGCTTGGCCGGCGGGGAAAGAAAACTGTTTTTT.

V and J are TRBV30 and TRBJ1-4, with TRBD1 matching over 7 bases. V dropped 8 bases and J dropped 5; count of bases not matched to a gene: 11. Germline V gene sequence: CDR1 GTSNPN, CDR2 SVGIG (reference sequence). The CDR3 extends over 14 amino acids. This CDR3 reads CAGKHRGSNEKLFF. The CDR3 DNA is TGTGCCGGAAAACACAGGGGCTCCAATGAAAAACTGTTTTTT.

This clone was seen a few times. The chain links TRBV28 to TRBJ1-5, with D unresolved. V shed 3 bases and J shed 15 bases, with 21 bases lying between them. The CDR3 spans 14 residues. In germline, CDR1 is MDHEN, CDR2 SYDVKM. This CDR3 is CASSFHGGRQVAHF. As DNA, the CDR3 is TGTGCCAGCAGTTTCCACGGAGGACGCCAAGTGGCGCATTTT.

The chain couples TRBV9 to TRBJ2-5; 10 positions match TRBD2. V shed 0 bases and J 3 bases; nucleotides not matched to a gene: 5. Germline assignment: CDR1 SGDLS and CDR2 YYNGEE. This CDR3 has 16 amino acids. The chain's CDR3 is CASSVGSGGVKETQYF. CDR3 DNA: TGTGCCAGCAGCGTAGGAAGCGGGGGGGTTAAAGAGACCCAGTACTTC.